This T cell receptor (beta chain) derives from a study of response to subunit inactivated influenza vaccine. Study results and caveats: The authors suggested that every seasonal influenza vaccination recruits few new T cells.

V was clipped by 6 bases and J by 7 bases; unmatched bases: 8. Germline CDR1 MGHDK, CDR2 SYGVNS. This CDR3 is built from 13 residues. This clonotype was observed a few times. Antigen specificity is unknown. TCRdb independently ran MiXCR on the RT-PCR reads; one entry per CDR3 protein. This sample has 500,000 to 600,000 distinct CDR3 sequences; about 11% occur once, and the top ten carry 9.5% to 12%. In addition, the sample was reused for a study of T cells expressing NK-cell markers. From that second work: TCR beta cDNA was made by 5'RACE template switching with UMIs. The TCR beta repertoires were obtained from sorted CD3+CD56+NKG2C+, CD3+CD56+NKG2C- and CD3+CD56-NKG2C+ T cells. Whether expanded NKG2C+ T cell clones recognized HCMV stayed uncertain.

The clonotype originates from a man in his fifties who received an inactivated influenza vaccine. This chain joins TRBV25-1 and TRBJ1-2; TRBD1 matches 7 bases. The sample here was PBMCs from blood, taken on the day of vaccination. DNA for the CDR3: TGTGCCAGCAGCCCCTATCAGGGGGTTGGCTACACCTTC. Its translation: CASSPYQGVGYTF.